Listed below are T cell receptor beta chains from one sample, sequenced in a study of blood T cell repertoires in COVID-19. Clones were read by immunoSEQ multiplex PCR, and TCRdb kept only the in-frame ones, dropping some. The repertoire holds 150,000 to 250,000 clones, about four fifths seen once, with over 6.5% in the top ten. The sample taken for sequencing was PBMCs or T cells enriched from blood (not recorded which). Source of these receptors: a man aged 35 to 55 who had recovered from COVID-19. Both conserved end residues are part of each CDR3. Each record gives: D gene, J gene, CDR3 length, clone size, V gene, CDR3 protein, CDR3 DNA. A D gene is named only where the DNA matches it firmly. A clone size is listed for some rows: how often the clone was seen (once, few, many), or a class if it is expanded.

>-|TRBJ1-3|14|-|TRBV3-1/TRBV3-2
CASSPSGSGNTIYF
TGTGCCAGCAGTCCGTCGGGGTCTGGAAACACCATATATTTT
>TRBD1|TRBJ1-3|16|-|TRBV10-2
CASSIGQGHSGNTIYF
TGCGCCAGCAGTATAGGACAGGGCCACTCTGGAAACACCATATATTTT
>-|TRBJ1-1|14|-|TRBV5-1
CASSLGHLNTEAFF
TGCGCCAGCAGCTTGGGACATCTGAACACTGAAGCTTTCTTT
>-|TRBJ1-4|14|few|TRBV30
CAWSAGQPNEKLFF
TGTGCCTGGAGCGCCGGACAGCCAAATGAAAAACTGTTTTTT
>TRBD1|TRBJ2-2|15|-|TRBV18
CASSTGGTNTGELFF
TGTGCCAGCTCGACAGGGGGAACGAACACCGGGGAGCTGTTTTTT
>TRBD2|TRBJ2-1|17|-|TRBV3-1/TRBV3-2
CASSQGGLAGVLVEQFF
TGTGCCAGCAGCCAAGGGGGACTAGCGGGGGTTTTAGTTGAGCAGTTCTTC
>TRBD2|TRBJ2-5|16|-|TRBV5-4
CASSLDRPSGQETQYF
TGTGCCAGCAGCTTGGACAGGCCTAGCGGGCAAGAGACCCAGTACTTC
>-|TRBJ1-1|13|-|TRBV11-3
CASSLDGDTEAFF
TGTGCCAGCAGCTTAGACGGGGACACTGAAGCTTTCTTT
>-|TRBJ2-5|16|-|TRBV6-5
CASSYSLAKYQETQYF
TGTGCCAGCAGTTACTCGCTAGCGAAGTACCAAGAGACCCAGTACTTC
>-|TRBJ2-2|16|-|TRBV24-1
CATSDPASPNTGELFF
TGTGCCACCAGTGACCCCGCCAGTCCGAACACCGGGGAGCTGTTTTTT
>-|TRBJ1-2|12|-|TRBV7-2
CASSLDRNGYTF
TGTGCCAGCAGCTTAGACAGAAATGGCTACACCTTC
>TRBD1|TRBJ1-5|16|-|TRBV4-1
CASSQGQGTTIQPQHF
TGCGCCAGCAGCCAGGGACAGGGGACAACCATTCAGCCCCAGCATTTT
>-|TRBJ1-2|14|-|TRBV5-5
CASSPDSGGYGYTF
TGTGCCAGCAGCCCCGACTCAGGAGGCTATGGCTACACCTTC
>-|TRBJ1-2|16|-|TRBV6-5
CASSYSHEEGTYGYTF
TGTGCCAGCAGTTACTCACACGAGGAGGGAACCTATGGCTACACCTTC
>TRBD1|TRBJ1-1|17|-|TRBV5-1
CASSSGLLDRTGTEAFF
TGCGCCAGCAGCTCGGGACTGTTGGACAGGACCGGGACTGAAGCTTTCTTT
>-|TRBJ1-6|12|-|TRBV6-6
CASSYSDRLLHF
TGTGCCAGCAGTTATTCCGACAGGCTCCTCCACTTT
>-|TRBJ1-5|15|few|TRBV5-6
CASSRRTHGDQPQHF
TGTGCCAGCAGCCGACGGACCCACGGGGATCAGCCCCAGCATTTT
>-|TRBJ1-2|16|-|TRBV7-2
CASSFERVRANYGYTF
TGTGCCAGCAGCTTTGAGAGGGTTCGGGCTAACTATGGCTACACCTTC
>TRBD1|TRBJ1-2|14|-|TRBV7-9
CASSLDRGIGGYTF
TGTGCCAGCAGCTTAGACAGGGGGATTGGCGGCTACACCTTC
>TRBD2|TRBJ2-1|18|-|TRBV4-3
CASSQDLYGGGNYNEQFF
TGCGCCAGCAGCCAAGACTTGTATGGCGGGGGAAACTACAATGAGCAGTTCTTC
>TRBD1|TRBJ1-1|17|once|TRBV30
CAWSGVRSEGANTEAFF
TGTGCCTGGAGCGGAGTCCGGTCCGAGGGGGCGAACACTGAAGCTTTCTTT
>TRBD1|TRBJ1-2|15|-|TRBV11-2
CASSLGTGGVYGYTF
TGTGCCAGCAGCTTAGGGACAGGGGGCGTCTATGGCTACACCTTC
>TRBD1|TRBJ1-1|14|-|TRBV6-5
CASSDNRGRTEAFF
TGTGCCAGCAGCGATAACAGGGGGCGGACTGAAGCTTTCTTT
>-|TRBJ2-5|13|-|TRBV7-3
CASSLGLAETQYF
TGTGCCAGCAGCCTGGGACTCGCGGAGACCCAGTACTTC
>TRBD1|TRBJ2-2|15|-|TRBV27
CASSPQGARTGELFF
TGTGCCAGCAGTCCACAGGGGGCGCGCACCGGGGAGCTGTTTTTT
>-|TRBJ1-6|14|-|TRBV2
CASTSVRESPPLHF
TGTGCCAGCACCTCGGTCAGGGAATCTCCACCCCTCCACTTT
>TRBD2|TRBJ2-7|15|many|TRBV7-2
CASSPKAGGTYEQYF
TGTGCCAGCAGCCCTAAAGCGGGGGGAACCTACGAGCAGTACTTC